The source of this TCR beta chain is a study of T cells after yellow fever vaccination. Study overall: With SMART-Seq v4 Ultra Low Input, the fractions containing low cell numbers were prepared.

General observations from the study: Though weaker, the secondary response peaked faster, on day 5 versus 15.

On this clonotype: Its matching antigen is unknown.

The V gene end was trimmed by 3 bases and the J gene end by 4 bases; junction bases not matched to a gene: 4. The CDR3 totals 16 residues. Researchers made TCR cDNA using 5'RACE template switching, and this step added a universal primer site and UMIs. TCRdb analysed the 5' RACE reads with MiXCR anew, one entry per CDR3 protein. Of some 350,000 distinct CDR3 sequences in the sample, over 4% were seen once. The origin of this receptor is a man aged 18 to 30 who received the YFV17D yellow fever vaccine. The sample here was PBMCs, taken 5 days after the yellow fever booster vaccination. The chain recombines TRBV12-3 or TRBV12-4 with TRBJ2-3; 13 bases map to TRBD2. As DNA, the CDR3 is TGTGCCAGCAGTTTGGTACTAGCGGGGGGGTCAGATACGCAGTATTTT. Its translation is CASSLVLAGGSDTQYF.